This passage covers 5 T cell receptor beta chains from one sample sequenced in a study of molecular identifiers for immune sequencing clone quantification. Via MiXCR, TCRdb re-called the PCR reads, giving one row per CDR3 protein. The sample has around 480,000 distinct CDR3 sequences, around 23% seen once. Sequencing was done on a sample of naive CD8+ T cells from blood, with Jurkat cell RNA spiked in. Specified subset: FACS-sorted CD8+CD4-CCR7+CD45RA+ naive T cells. These receptor sequences come from a human donor in good health. Some libraries in this study had Jurkat cell RNA spiked in.

The rearrangement joins TRBV28 to TRBJ2-7, with TRBD1 identical over 8 bases. This CDR3 is built from 16 residues. The junction had 9 bases not matched to a gene; V was cut back by 5 bases and J by 0 bases. CDR1 is MDHEN and CDR2 is SYDVKM in the germline V gene. The CDR3 spells CASSHRQGTSSYEQYF. The CDR3 bases are TGTGCCAGCAGTCACCGACAGGGGACGAGCTCCTACGAGCAGTACTTC.

This clonotype was observed a handful of times. The rearrangement links TRBV4-3 to TRBJ2-7, with a possible D match to TRBD2 (6 bases). V was clipped by 0 bases and J by 4 bases, with 13 bases between them. The CDR3 totals 15 residues. CDR1 is LGHNA and CDR2 is YSLEER in the germline V gene. In DNA, the CDR3 is TGCGCCAGCAGCCAAGATTGGGACTGGCGATACGAGCAGTACTTC. It yields the protein CASSQDWDWRYEQYF.

This clonotype has only a few counts. The chain recombines TRBV4-1 with TRBJ1-4; D gene uncertain. The CDR3 is 14 residues long. V was trimmed by 4 bases and J by 3 bases, leaving 9 bases between them. From germline, CDR1 is MGHRA and CDR2 YSYEKL. The CDR3 nucleotides are TGCGCCAGCAGCCGGGAGGGTCCTAATGAAAAACTGTTTTTT. Translated, it gives CASSREGPNEKLFF.

Only a few counts were recorded for this clonotype. J is TRBJ1-6 and V is TRBV5-6; 7 bases line up with TRBD1. CDR3 length equals 14 residues. Germline V gene data show CDR1 as SGHDT and CDR2 as YYEEEE. V shed 1 base, J shed 9 bases, and the junction held 4 bases outside the gene matches. CDR3 residues: CASSLRQGGSPLHF. The DNA of the CDR3 is TGTGCCAGCAGCTTGCGACAGGGAGGTTCACCCCTCCACTTT.

The V and J genes are TRBV19 and TRBJ2-7; weak D call: TRBD1 (6 bases). The length of the CDR3 is 15 residues. The V gene's germline CDR1 is LNHDA and CDR2 SQIVND (reference sequence). The V end lost 1 base, the J end lost 3 bases, and 13 bases lay between the germline ends. CDR3 loop: CASSIADSPVYEQYF. CDR3 in DNA: TGTGCCAGTAGTATAGCGGACAGCCCAGTCTACGAGCAGTACTTC.